The clone carrying this TCR beta chain showed up just a few times. The CDR3 contains 14 residues. Germline V gene sequence: CDR1 MNHNY, CDR2 SVGAGI (reference sequence). The trim removed 5 bases at V and 2 bases at J, leaving 2 bases unmatched. Primed by a sample-barcoded 5' primer and a J-beta primer mix, a second PCR proceeded for 7 to 11 cycles. Each CDR3 protein gets one entry after TCRdb re-called the 5' RACE reads with MiXCR. The sample includes over 600,000 distinct CDR3 sequences, about 42% of them seen just once. The data were obtained in a study of blood T cells in healthy people across ages.

Sequencing was carried out using blood. This clonotype was sampled from an elderly man in good health. The V call is TRBV6-6, the J call TRBJ2-1, with TRBD2 matching 8 bases. The CDR3 region is CASSRGGTYNEQFF. The CDR3, as DNA: TGTGCCAGCAGTCGGGGGGGAACCTACAATGAGCAGTTCTTC.